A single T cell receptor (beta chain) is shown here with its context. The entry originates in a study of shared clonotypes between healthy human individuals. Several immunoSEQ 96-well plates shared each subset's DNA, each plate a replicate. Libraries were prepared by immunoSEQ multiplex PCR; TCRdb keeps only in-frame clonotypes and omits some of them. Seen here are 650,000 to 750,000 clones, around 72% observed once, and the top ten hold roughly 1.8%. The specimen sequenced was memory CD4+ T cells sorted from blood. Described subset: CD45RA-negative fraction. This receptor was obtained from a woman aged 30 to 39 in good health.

CDR3 residues: CASSLEQGGSGANVLTF. The CDR3 nucleotides are TGTGCCAGCAGCTTAGAGCAGGGGGGCTCTGGGGCCAACGTCCTGACTTTC. The chain is built from TRBV7-2 and TRBJ2-6, with D maybe TRBD1 (7 bases). The CDR3 length is 17 residues. Germline assignment: CDR1 SGHTA and CDR2 FQGNSA. The ends were cut back, 1 base at V and 0 bases at J, with 10 bases in the middle.